This section outlines one T cell receptor (beta chain) sequence together with its context. The antigen is unknown. Per germline, CDR1 KGHSH and CDR2 LQKENI. Trimming removed 6 bases from V and 2 bases from J; junction bases left unmatched: 10. The CDR3 extends over 15 amino acids. With 60 Vbeta and 13 Jbeta primers, the PCR was carried out. Method: immunoSEQ multiplex PCR; TCRdb's copy keeps in-frame clones and lacks some. The sample records approximately 200,000 clones, 70% to 75% being singletons. The data were taken from a study of cytomegalovirus exposure and HLA in healthy donors. Notes on the study in general: Some public TCRs appeared in many individuals, while most sequences were rare. Presence/absence analyses treated sequencing depth as roughly uniform across donors. In a later analysis, common viral pathogens appeared linked to several of the most significant clusters.

The J gene is TRBJ2-7, the V gene TRBV18; 7 positions match TRBD2. Sequencing was performed on PBMCs. The origin of this receptor is a man in his thirties or forties in good health and CMV-seropositive. The CDR3 coding sequence is TGTGCCAGCTCCTTAGGGGAGGGAACGGCCTACGAGCAGTACTTC. Encoded protein: CASSLGEGTAYEQYF.